This T cell receptor beta chain was captured by sequencing in a study of T cell repertoires in cytomegalovirus infection. Looked up from germline, CDR1 is MGHRA and CDR2 is YSYEKL. The CDR3 is made up of 14 amino acids. The trim removed 3 bases at V and 1 base at J, leaving 1 base unmatched. In TCRdb, the reads were re-called with MiXCR into one record per CDR3 protein. The sample records 700,000 to 950,000 distinct CDR3 sequences, approximately 30% being singletons. Worth noting for this clonotype: Its antigen is still unknown.

The starting material was cultured CD8+ T cells from PBMCs, obtained from culture after CMV antigen stimulation. The clonotype was recovered from a human donor in good health (CMV status not recorded). Some clones in this sample may be carry-over from other donors' samples. The J gene is TRBJ1-1, the V gene TRBV4-1; TRBD1 matches 8 bases. Written as DNA, the CDR3 is TGCGCCAGCAGCCAGACAGGGGAGAACACTGAAGCTTTCTTT. Its protein product is CASSQTGENTEAFF.